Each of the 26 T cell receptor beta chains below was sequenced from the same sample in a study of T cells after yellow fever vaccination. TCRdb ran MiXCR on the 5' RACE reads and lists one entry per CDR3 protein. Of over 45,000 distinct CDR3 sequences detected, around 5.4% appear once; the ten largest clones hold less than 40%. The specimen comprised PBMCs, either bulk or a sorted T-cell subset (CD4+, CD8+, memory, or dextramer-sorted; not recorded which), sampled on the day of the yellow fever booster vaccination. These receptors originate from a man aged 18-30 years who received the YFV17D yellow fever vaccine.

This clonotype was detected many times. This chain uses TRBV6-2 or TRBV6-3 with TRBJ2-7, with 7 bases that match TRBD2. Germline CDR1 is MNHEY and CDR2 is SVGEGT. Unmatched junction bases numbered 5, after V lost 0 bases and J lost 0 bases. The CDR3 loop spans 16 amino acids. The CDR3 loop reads CASSYSRTRSSYEQYV. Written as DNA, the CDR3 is TGTGCCAGCAGTTACTCCCGGACTAGGAGCTCCTACGAGCAGTACGTC.

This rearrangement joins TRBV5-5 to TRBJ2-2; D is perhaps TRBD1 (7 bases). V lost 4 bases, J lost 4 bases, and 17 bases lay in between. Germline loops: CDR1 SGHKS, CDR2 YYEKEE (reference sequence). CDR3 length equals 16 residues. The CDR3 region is CASSPPDRDFTGELFF. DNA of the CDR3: TGTGCCAGCAGCCCCCCCGACAGGGACTTCACCGGGGAGCTGTTTTTT.

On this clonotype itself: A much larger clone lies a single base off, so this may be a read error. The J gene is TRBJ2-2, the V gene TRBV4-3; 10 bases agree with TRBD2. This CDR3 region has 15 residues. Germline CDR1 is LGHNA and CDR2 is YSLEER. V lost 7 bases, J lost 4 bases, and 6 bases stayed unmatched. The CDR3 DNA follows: TGCGCCAGCACCCCACCTAGCGGGGGCACCGGGGAGCTGTTTTTT. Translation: CASTPPSGGTGELFF.

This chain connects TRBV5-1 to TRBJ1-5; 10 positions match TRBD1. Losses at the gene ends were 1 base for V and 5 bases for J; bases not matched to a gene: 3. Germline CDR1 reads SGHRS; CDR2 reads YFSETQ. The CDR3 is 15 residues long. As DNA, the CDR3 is TGCGCCAGCAGCTTGCTCGGGACAGGGGATCAGCCCCAGCATTTT. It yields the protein CASSLLGTGDQPQHF.

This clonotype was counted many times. The CDR3 DNA follows: TGCGCCAGCAGCAGATGGGACAGCTGGGCAGATACGCAGTATTTT. Protein sequence: CASSRWDSWADTQYF. The chain carries TRBV5-1 and TRBJ2-3; TRBD1 aligns across 7 bases. The CDR3 extends over 15 amino acids. V lost 4 bases and J lost 4; bases outside the gene matches: 9. Germline values: CDR1 SGHRS, CDR2 YFSETQ.

CDR3 sequence: CASSLSGGQWDTQYF. The CDR3 DNA reads as TGTGCCAGCAGTCTAAGCGGGGGGCAATGGGATACGCAGTATTTT. This chain links TRBV7-2 with TRBJ2-3, with 9 bases lining up with TRBD2. Looked up from germline, CDR1 is SGHTA and CDR2 is FQGNSA. This CDR3 comprises 15 residues. Unmatched junction bases numbered 10, after V lost 6 bases and J lost 6 bases.

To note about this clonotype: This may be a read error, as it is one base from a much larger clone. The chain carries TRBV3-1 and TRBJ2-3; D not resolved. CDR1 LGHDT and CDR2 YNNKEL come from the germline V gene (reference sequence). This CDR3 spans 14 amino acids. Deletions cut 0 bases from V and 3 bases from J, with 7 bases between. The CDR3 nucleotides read TGTGCCAGCAGCCAAGAAGTTGGTACAGATACGCAGTATTTT. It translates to CASSQEVGTDTQYF.

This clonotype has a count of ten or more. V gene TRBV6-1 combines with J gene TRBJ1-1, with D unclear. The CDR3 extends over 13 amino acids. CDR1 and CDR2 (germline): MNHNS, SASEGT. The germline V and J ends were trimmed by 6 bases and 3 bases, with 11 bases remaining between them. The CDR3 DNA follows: TGTGCCAGCAGGGAGACCCTGGACACTGAAGCTTTCTTT. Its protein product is CASRETLDTEAFF.

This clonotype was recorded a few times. The CDR3 here is CASSLYYRGSGNTIYF. DNA of the CDR3: TGTGCCAGCAGTTTATATTACAGGGGGTCTGGAAACACCATATATTTT. This chain connects TRBV27 to TRBJ1-3; 8 bases align to TRBD1. The CDR3 has 16 amino acids. Germline V gene lookup returns CDR1 MNHEY and CDR2 SMNVEV (reference sequence). V gave up 1 base and J gave up 1 base; unmatched junction bases: 3.

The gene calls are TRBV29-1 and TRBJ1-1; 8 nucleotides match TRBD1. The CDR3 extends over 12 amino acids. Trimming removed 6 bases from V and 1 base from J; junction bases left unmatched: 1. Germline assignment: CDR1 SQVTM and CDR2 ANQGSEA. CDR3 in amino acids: CSVGQGNTEAFF. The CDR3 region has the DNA TGCAGCGTAGGACAGGGGAACACTGAAGCTTTCTTT.

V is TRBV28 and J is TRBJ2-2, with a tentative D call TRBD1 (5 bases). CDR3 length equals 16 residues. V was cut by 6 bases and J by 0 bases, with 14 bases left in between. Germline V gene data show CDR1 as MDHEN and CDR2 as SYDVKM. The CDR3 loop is CASRTDDSPNTGELFF. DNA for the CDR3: TGTGCCAGCAGAACGGACGACAGTCCGAACACCGGGGAGCTGTTTTTT.

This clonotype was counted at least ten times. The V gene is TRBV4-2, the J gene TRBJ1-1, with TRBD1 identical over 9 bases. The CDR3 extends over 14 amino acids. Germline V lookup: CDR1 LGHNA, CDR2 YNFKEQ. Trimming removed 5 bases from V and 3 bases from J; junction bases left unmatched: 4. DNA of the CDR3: TGTGCCAGCAGCAAACAGGGGGCGGACACTGAAGCTTTCTTT. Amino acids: CASSKQGADTEAFF.

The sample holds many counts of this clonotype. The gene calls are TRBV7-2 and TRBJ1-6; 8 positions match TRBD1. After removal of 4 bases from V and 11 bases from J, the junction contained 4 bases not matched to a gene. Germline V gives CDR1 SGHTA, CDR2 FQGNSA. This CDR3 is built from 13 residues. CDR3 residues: CASSSEQGAPLHF. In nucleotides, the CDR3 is TGTGCCAGCAGCTCCGAACAGGGGGCACCCCTCCACTTT.

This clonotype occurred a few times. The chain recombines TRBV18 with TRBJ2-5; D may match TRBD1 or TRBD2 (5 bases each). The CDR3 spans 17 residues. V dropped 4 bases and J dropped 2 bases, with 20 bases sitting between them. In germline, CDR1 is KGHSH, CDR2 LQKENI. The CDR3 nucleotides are TGTGCCAGCTCACTAGTAACGGGAAGGGGTTCACAAGAGACCCAGTACTTC. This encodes CASSLVTGRGSQETQYF.

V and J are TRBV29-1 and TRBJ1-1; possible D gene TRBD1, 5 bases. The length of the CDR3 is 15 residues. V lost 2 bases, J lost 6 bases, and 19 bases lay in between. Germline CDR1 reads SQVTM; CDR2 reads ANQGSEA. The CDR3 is CSVEILRGGFSEAFF. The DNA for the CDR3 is TGCAGCGTTGAAATTTTGAGGGGCGGTTTTTCTGAAGCTTTCTTT.

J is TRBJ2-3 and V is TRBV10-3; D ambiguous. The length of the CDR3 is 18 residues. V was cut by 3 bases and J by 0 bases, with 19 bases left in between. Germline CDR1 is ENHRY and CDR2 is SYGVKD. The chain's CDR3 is CAISEGWDTRGSTDTQYF. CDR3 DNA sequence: TGTGCCATCAGTGAAGGGTGGGATACCCGTGGCAGCACAGATACGCAGTATTTT.

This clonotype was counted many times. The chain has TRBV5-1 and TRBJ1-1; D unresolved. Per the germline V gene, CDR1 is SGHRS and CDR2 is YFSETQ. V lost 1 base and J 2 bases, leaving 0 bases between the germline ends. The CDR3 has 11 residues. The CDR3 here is CASSLNTEAFF. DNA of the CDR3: TGCGCCAGCAGCTTGAACACTGAAGCTTTCTTT.

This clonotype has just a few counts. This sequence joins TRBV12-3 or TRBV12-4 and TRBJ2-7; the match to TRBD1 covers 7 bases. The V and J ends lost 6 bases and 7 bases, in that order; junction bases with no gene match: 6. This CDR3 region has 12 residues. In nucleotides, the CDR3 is TGTGCCAGCAGCGGGGACAGTCGTGAGCAGTACTTC. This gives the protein CASSGDSREQYF.

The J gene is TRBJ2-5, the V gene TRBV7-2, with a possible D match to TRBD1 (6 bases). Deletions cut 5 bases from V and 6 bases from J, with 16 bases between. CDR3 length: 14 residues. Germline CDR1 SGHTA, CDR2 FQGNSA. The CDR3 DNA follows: TGTGCCAGCAGCGACCGGCCAGGGGCGAAGACCCAGTACTTC. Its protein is CASSDRPGAKTQYF.

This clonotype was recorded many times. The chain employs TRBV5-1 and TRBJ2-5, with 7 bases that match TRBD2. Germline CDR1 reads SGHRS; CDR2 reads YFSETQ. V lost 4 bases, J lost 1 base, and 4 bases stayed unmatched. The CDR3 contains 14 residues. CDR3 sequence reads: CASSAAGTQETQYF. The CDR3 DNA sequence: TGCGCCAGCAGCGCAGCGGGGACCCAAGAGACCCAGTACTTC. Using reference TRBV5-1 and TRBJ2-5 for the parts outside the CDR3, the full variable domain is KAGVTQTPRYLIKTRGQQVTLSCSPISGHRSVSWYQQTPGQGLQFLFEYFSETQRNKGNFPGRFSGRQFSNSRSEMNVSTLELGDSALYLCASSAAGTQETQYFGPGTRLLVL.

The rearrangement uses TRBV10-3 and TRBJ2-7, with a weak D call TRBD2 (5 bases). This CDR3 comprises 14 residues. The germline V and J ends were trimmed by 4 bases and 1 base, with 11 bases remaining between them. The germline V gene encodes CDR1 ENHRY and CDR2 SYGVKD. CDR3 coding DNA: TGTGCCATCAGTGGGAACAGAGGGTCCTACGAGCAGTACTTC. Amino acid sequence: CAISGNRGSYEQYF.

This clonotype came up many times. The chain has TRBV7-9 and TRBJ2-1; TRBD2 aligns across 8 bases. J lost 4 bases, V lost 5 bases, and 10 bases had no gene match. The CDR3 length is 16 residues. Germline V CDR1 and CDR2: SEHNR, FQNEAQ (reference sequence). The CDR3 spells CASSPPTSGGYNEQFF. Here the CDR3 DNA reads TGTGCCAGCAGCCCCCCTACTAGCGGAGGTTACAATGAGCAGTTCTTC.

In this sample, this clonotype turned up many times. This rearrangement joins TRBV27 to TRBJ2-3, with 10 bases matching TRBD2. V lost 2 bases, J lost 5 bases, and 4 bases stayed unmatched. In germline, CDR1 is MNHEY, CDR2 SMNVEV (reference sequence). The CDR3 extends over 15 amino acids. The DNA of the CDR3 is TGTGCCAGCAGTTTAAGCGGGGGGGCCCTAGATACGCAGTATTTT. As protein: CASSLSGGALDTQYF.

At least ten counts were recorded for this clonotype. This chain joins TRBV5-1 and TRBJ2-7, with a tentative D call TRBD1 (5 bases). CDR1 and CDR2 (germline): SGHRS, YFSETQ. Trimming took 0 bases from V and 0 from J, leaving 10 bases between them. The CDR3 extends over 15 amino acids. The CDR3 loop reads CASSLDWGPSYEQYF. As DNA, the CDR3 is TGCGCCAGCAGCTTGGATTGGGGCCCCTCCTACGAGCAGTACTTC. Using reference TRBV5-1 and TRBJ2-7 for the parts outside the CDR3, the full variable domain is KAGVTQTPRYLIKTRGQQVTLSCSPISGHRSVSWYQQTPGQGLQFLFEYFSETQRNKGNFPGRFSGRQFSNSRSEMNVSTLELGDSALYLCASSLDWGPSYEQYFGPGTRLTVT.

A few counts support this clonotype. CDR3 region: CASSRQGWYNEQFF. The CDR3 DNA reads as TGCGCCAGCAGTCGACAGGGGTGGTACAATGAGCAGTTCTTC. V is TRBV23-1 and J is TRBJ2-1, with 8 bases aligning to TRBD1. TRBV23-1 is an ORF for which the function is uncertain. V gave up 4 bases and J gave up 4 bases; unmatched junction bases: 3. The CDR3 extends over 14 amino acids.

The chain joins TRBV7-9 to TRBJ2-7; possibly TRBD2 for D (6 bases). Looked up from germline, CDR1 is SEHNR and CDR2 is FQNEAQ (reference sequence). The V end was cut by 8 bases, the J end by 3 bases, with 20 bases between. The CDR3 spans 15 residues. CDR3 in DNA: TGTGCCAGCCGGTCCCCGCTAGCGACTCACTACGAGCAGTACTTC. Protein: CASRSPLATHYEQYF.